These T cell receptor beta chains were read from a single sample in a study of beta chain features in type 1 diabetes. Method: immunoSEQ multiplex PCR; TCRdb's copy keeps in-frame clones and lacks some. The sample lists under 200,000 clones; about 8.1% were seen once. The sequencing input was central memory CD4+ T cells from blood. These TCRs come from a man aged 18-30 years in good health. Both conserved end residues are part of each CDR3. Each record gives: CDR3 protein, CDR3 DNA, J gene, clone size, D gene, V gene. The D gene is left open where the match is weak. Some rows mark clone size as missing; the rest say once, few, many or name a class of expanded clone.

CASRTSNTGELFF	TGTGCCAGCAGAACTAGCAACACCGGGGAGCTGTTTTTT	TRBJ2-2	.	.	TRBV28
CAWKRLGGRIPEAFF	TGTGCCTGGAAGCGGCTGGGGGGGCGAATCCCCGAAGCTTTCTTT	TRBJ1-1	few	.	TRBV30
CACLAPGQKNYGYTF	TGTGCCTGTCTGGCCCCGGGACAGAAGAACTATGGCTACACCTTC	TRBJ1-2	.	TRBD1	TRBV30
CASSWRAGERTDTQYF	TGTGCCAGCAGCTGGAGAGCGGGGGAGCGCACAGATACGCAGTATTTT	TRBJ2-3	many	TRBD2	TRBV7-2
CAWSRGEGERYEQYF	TGTGCCTGGAGCCGCGGGGAAGGCGAGCGCTACGAGCAGTACTTC	TRBJ2-7	few	.	TRBV30
CASSQALQAGNIQYF	TGCGCCAGCAGCCAAGCACTCCAGGCTGGGAACATTCAGTACTTC	TRBJ2-4	many	.	TRBV4-3
CASSLGGVSGELFF	TGCGCCAGCAGCCTAGGGGGGGTATCCGGGGAGCTGTTTTTT	TRBJ2-2	.	.	TRBV4-3
CSVQGMGTDTQYF	TGCAGCGTTCAGGGAATGGGGACAGATACGCAGTATTTT	TRBJ2-3	.	.	TRBV29-1
CASSLSVDYGYTF	TGTGCCAGCAGTTTAAGCGTAGACTATGGCTACACCTTC	TRBJ1-2	few	.	TRBV27
CASSLDPGQLDEQFF	TGTGCCAGCAGCTTAGACCCGGGACAGTTAGATGAGCAGTTCTTC	TRBJ2-1	.	TRBD1	TRBV11-3
CASSFQEYEQYF	TGTGCCAGCAGCTTCCAGGAATACGAGCAGTACTTC	TRBJ2-7	.	.	TRBV5-4
CASSQGSGRAIGEQFF	TGCGCCAGCAGCCAAGGGAGCGGGAGGGCAATCGGTGAGCAGTTCTTC	TRBJ2-1	few	TRBD2	TRBV4-3
CAWSVGGPMEGTQYF	TGTGCCTGGAGTGTGGGGGGGCCGATGGAAGGGACCCAGTACTTC	TRBJ2-5	many	.	TRBV30
CASSEMGPAFNYGYTF	TGTGCCAGTAGTGAGATGGGGCCAGCGTTTAACTATGGCTACACCTTC	TRBJ1-2	few	.	TRBV19
CAWSVTGGREAAFF	TGTGCCTGGAGTGTCACGGGGGGGCGGGAGGCGGCTTTCTTT	TRBJ1-1	few	.	TRBV30
CASNLDGDRQPQHF	TGTGCCAGCAACCTTGACGGGGATCGTCAGCCCCAGCATTTT	TRBJ1-5	few	.	TRBV5-5
CASSLPASAGELFF	TGTGCCAGCAGCCTTCCAGCGTCGGCGGGGGAGCTGTTTTTT	TRBJ2-2	.	.	TRBV7-2
CAIKRGRGVGTDTQYF	TGTGCCATCAAGCGGGGTCGGGGGGTAGGCACAGATACGCAGTATTTT	TRBJ2-3	few	TRBD2	TRBV10-3
CASSQTQLAHDGGELFF	TGTGCCAGCTCGCAAACTCAACTAGCTCACGACGGCGGGGAGCTGTTTTTT	TRBJ2-2	few	.	TRBV18
CASSPTYGAGTEAFF	TGTGCCAGCAGCCCCACTTATGGGGCGGGAACTGAAGCTTTCTTT	TRBJ1-1	.	.	TRBV7-2
CASSLAPPTGDNQPQHF	TGTGCCAGCAGCTTAGCGCCTCCGACAGGGGACAATCAGCCCCAGCATTTT	TRBJ1-5	.	TRBD1	TRBV7-6
CASRKRGPGDTQYF	TGTGCCAGCAGGAAACGAGGGCCGGGGGATACGCAGTATTTT	TRBJ2-3	few	.	TRBV2
CASSPGLGGYTF	TGTGCCAGTAGTCCGGGACTCGGGGGCTACACCTTC	TRBJ1-2	few	.	TRBV19
CATNNRSSGNTIYF	TGTGCCACCAACAACAGGTCCTCTGGAAACACCATATATTTT	TRBJ1-3	.	.	TRBV15
CASSLSGAGNTIYF	TGTGCCAGCAGCTTATCAGGGGCTGGAAACACCATATATTTT	TRBJ1-3	.	.	TRBV7-9
CASSIGTGDGTDTQYF	TGTGCCAGTAGTATCGGGACAGGGGATGGCACAGATACGCAGTATTTT	TRBJ2-3	few	TRBD1	TRBV19
CASSGPGTGNNNEQFF	TGTGCCAGTAGTGGCCCCGGGACAGGGAACAACAATGAGCAGTTCTTC	TRBJ2-1	.	TRBD1	TRBV19
CASSSGTANEKLFF	TGTGCCAGCAGTTCCGGGACAGCTAATGAAAAACTGTTTTTT	TRBJ1-4	few	TRBD1	TRBV7-8
CAWRRPGQQSYEQYF	TGTGCCTGGAGGAGACCTGGACAGCAATCCTACGAGCAGTACTTC	TRBJ2-7	few	.	TRBV30
CASSLLAAANYGYTF	TGTGCCAGCAGCTTACTTGCGGCTGCCAACTATGGCTACACCTTC	TRBJ1-2	many	.	TRBV11-2
CATSIVRSLAGGREQYF	TGTGCCACCAGCATAGTACGGTCCCTAGCGGGAGGGCGGGAGCAGTACTTC	TRBJ2-7	.	TRBD2	TRBV15
CASSLERSNQPQHF	TGTGCCAGCAGCTTGGAGCGCAGCAATCAGCCCCAGCATTTT	TRBJ1-5	.	.	TRBV5-6
CASSSLFSPQHF	TGTGCCAGCAGTTCCCTCTTTTCGCCCCAGCATTTT	TRBJ1-5	.	.	TRBV28
CASFGQRGTEAFF	TGTGCCAGCTTTGGTCAACGCGGCACTGAAGCTTTCTTT	TRBJ1-1	many	.	TRBV5-4
CASTPLGGVYNEQFF	TGTGCCAGCACTCCCTTGGGGGGGGTTTACAATGAGCAGTTCTTC	TRBJ2-1	few	TRBD2	TRBV27
CASSLGTGGGKRQYF	TGTGCCAGCAGCTTGGGGACAGGGGGCGGTAAGAGGCAGTATTTT	TRBJ2-3	few	TRBD1	TRBV5-4
CARSQTNGQGNYGYTF	TGTGCCAGGAGTCAGACTAATGGACAGGGGAACTATGGCTACACCTTC	TRBJ1-2	.	TRBD1	TRBV28
CASSLGDRIHEQYF	TGTGCCAGCAGTTTGGGGGACAGGATCCACGAGCAGTACTTC	TRBJ2-7	few	TRBD1	TRBV28
CASSPLGQFDNEQFF	TGTGCCAGCAGCCCTTTAGGACAGTTTGACAATGAGCAGTTCTTC	TRBJ2-1	.	.	TRBV14
CASSSTSGRLDTQYF	TGTGCCAGCAGCTCAACTAGCGGGAGGCTCGATACGCAGTATTTT	TRBJ2-3	.	TRBD2	TRBV7-3
CASSPGQRTEAFF	TGTGCCAGCAGCCCGGGACAGCGAACTGAAGCTTTCTTT	TRBJ1-1	few	TRBD1	TRBV7-2
CASSKEQGDTQYF	TGTGCCAGCAGCAAAGAGCAGGGAGATACGCAGTATTTT	TRBJ2-3	few	.	TRBV21-1